This T cell receptor beta chain was observed in a study of T-cell reconstitution after alpha-beta-depleted transplantation in children. The germline CDR1 and CDR2 sequences are LGHDT and YNNKEL (reference sequence). The CDR3 contains 15 residues. With regard to this clonotype: Being one base from a much bigger clone, this may be a read error.

Preparing the TCRbeta library involved the use of unique molecular identifiers. TCRdb independently ran MiXCR on the PCR reads; one entry per CDR3 protein. In the table there are roughly 220,000 distinct CDR3 sequences, 9.7% of which are singletons. This sample comprised PBMCs from the stem cell graft donor, obtained from the stem cell graft. The genes are TRBV3-1 and TRBJ2-5, with 9 nucleotides matching TRBD1. This receptor was obtained from a human donor who donated a stem cell graft to a child with SCID. CDR3 DNA: TGTGCCAGCAACCATGGGGACAGGGACCAAGAGACCCTGTACTTC. This sequence encodes CASNHGDRDQETLYF.